The 7 T cell receptor beta chains given below trace back to one sample, sequenced in a study of T cell repertoires in cytomegalovirus infection. For these receptors, no antigen is known. TCRdb reprocessed the reads with MiXCR, giving one entry per CDR3 protein. The sample consists of about 900,000 distinct CDR3 sequences, approximately 31% of them appearing once. This specimen consisted of cultured CD8+ T cells from PBMCs, obtained from culture after CMV antigen stimulation. The receptors originated from a human donor in good health (CMV status not recorded). Some clones in this sample may be carry-over from other donors' samples.

This clonotype was found many times. CDR3 DNA sequence: TGCAGCGCCGGGACAACCGACACTGAAGCTTTCTTT. Translation gives CSAGTTDTEAFF. V gene TRBV29-1 combines with J gene TRBJ1-1, with D tentatively TRBD1 (6 bases). The CDR3 covers 12 residues. Germline-derived CDR1 and CDR2 are SQVTM and ANQGSEA. Trimming cost V 7 bases and J 3 bases, with 12 bases left between them.

This clonotype has more than one count but fewer than ten. The CDR3 loop reads CASTGTSGGAHYEQYF. In nucleotides, the CDR3 is TGTGCCAGCACCGGGACTAGCGGGGGGGCCCACTACGAGCAGTACTTC. The chain carries TRBV7-9 and TRBJ2-7, with 16 positions matching TRBD2. Germline assignment: CDR1 SEHNR and CDR2 FQNEAQ (reference sequence). The V gene end was trimmed by 7 bases and the J gene end by 3 bases; junction bases not matched to a gene: 6. This CDR3 has 16 amino acids.

This clonotype appeared a few times. The chain joins TRBV7-2 to TRBJ2-1; D unresolved. The CDR3 is 18 residues long. The V gene's germline CDR1 is SGHTA and CDR2 FQGNSA. V shed 1 base and J shed 3 bases, with 19 bases lying between them. CDR3 coding DNA: TGTGCCAGCAGCTTAGAGGTAGTTGGCGTTTTCGACTACAATGAGCAGTTCTTC. Translated, it gives CASSLEVVGVFDYNEQFF. The variable domain in full, with the rest retrieved from reference TRBV7-2 and TRBJ2-1, is GAGVSQSPSNKVTEKGKDVELRCDPISGHTALYWYRQSLGQGLEFLIYFQGNSAPDKSGLPSDRFSAERTGGSVSTLTIQRTQQEDSAVYLCASSLEVVGVFDYNEQFFGPGTRLTVL.

This rearrangement joins TRBV9 to TRBJ2-2; D remains unclear. The CDR3 extends over 18 amino acids. V shed 0 bases and J shed 3 bases, with 18 bases lying between them. Germline V gene data show CDR1 as SGDLS and CDR2 as YYNGEE. This CDR3 reads CASSVDQVIWSDTGELFF. The CDR3 nucleotides read TGTGCCAGCAGCGTAGACCAGGTGATCTGGAGCGACACCGGGGAGCTGTTTTTT.

This clonotype was seen only a few times. The rearrangement uses TRBV15 and TRBJ1-6; a possible D gene is TRBD1 (6 bases). Trimming stripped 4 bases from V and 7 bases from J, with 11 bases between. Looked up from germline, CDR1 is LNHNV and CDR2 is YYDKDF (reference sequence). CDR3 size: 14 residues. Written as DNA, the CDR3 is TGTGCCACCAGCAAGGGGGGGCAAAATTCACCCCTCCACTTT. Translation: CATSKGGQNSPLHF.

This clonotype has just a few counts. This chain connects TRBV4-3 to TRBJ2-3, with 7 nucleotides matching TRBD1. The V gene end was trimmed by 5 bases and the J gene end by 3 bases; junction bases not matched to a gene: 8. The CDR3 loop spans 15 amino acids. Germline lookup yields CDR1 LGHNA and CDR2 YSLEER. The CDR3 loop is CASSYTTGETDTQYF. In DNA, the CDR3 is TGCGCCAGCAGCTACACTACAGGGGAGACAGATACGCAGTATTTT.

The V and J genes are TRBV14 and TRBJ2-7, with 9 bases fitting TRBD1. Trimming at V came to 3 bases and at J to 2 bases, leaving 5 bases not matched to a gene. Looked up from germline, CDR1 is SGHDN and CDR2 is FVKESK. The CDR3 extends over 15 amino acids. CDR3 protein: CASSHPDRGTYEQYF. The CDR3 nucleotides are TGTGCCAGCAGCCACCCTGACAGGGGGACCTACGAGCAGTACTTC.